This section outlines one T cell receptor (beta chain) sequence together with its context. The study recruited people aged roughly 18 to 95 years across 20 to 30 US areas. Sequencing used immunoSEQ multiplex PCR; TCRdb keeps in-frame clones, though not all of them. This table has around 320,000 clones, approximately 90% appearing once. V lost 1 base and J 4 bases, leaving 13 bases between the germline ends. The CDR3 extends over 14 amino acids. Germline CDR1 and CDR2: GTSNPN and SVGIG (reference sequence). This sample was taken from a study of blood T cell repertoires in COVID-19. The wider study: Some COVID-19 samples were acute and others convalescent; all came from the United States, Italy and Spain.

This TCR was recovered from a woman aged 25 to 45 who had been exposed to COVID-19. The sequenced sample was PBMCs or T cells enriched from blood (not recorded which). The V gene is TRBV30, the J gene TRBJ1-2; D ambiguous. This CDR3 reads CAWSGVGLSYGYTF. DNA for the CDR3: TGTGCCTGGAGTGGAGTCGGACTGAGCTATGGCTACACCTTC.